The 28 T cell receptor beta chains below all came from one sample that was sequenced in a study of blood T cell repertoires in COVID-19. Profiling relied on immunoSEQ multiplex PCR, and the TCRdb table lists in-frame clones only, not all of them. The sample has about 92,000 clones; less than 85% are singletons. Sequencing was performed on peripheral blood. Receptor source: a man between 50 and 59 years old who had recovered from COVID-19.

The V and J genes are TRBV15 and TRBJ1-2; D is uncertain. The length of the CDR3 is 14 residues. Germline V gene data show CDR1 as LNHNV and CDR2 as YYDKDF (reference sequence). V was shortened by 1 base and J by 3 bases, with 9 bases between the two germline ends. The chain's CDR3 is CATSRGSSYYGYTF. In DNA, the CDR3 is TGTGCCACCAGCAGAGGTAGCAGCTACTATGGCTACACCTTC.

This clone was counted many times. The chain uses TRBV27 and TRBJ2-1; D might be TRBD2 (5 bases). The germline V gene encodes CDR1 MNHEY and CDR2 SMNVEV (reference sequence). This CDR3 region has 14 residues. The V end was cut by 7 bases, the J end by 7 bases, with 17 bases between. In nucleotides, the CDR3 is TGTGCCAGCACTGGCGGGCGGTGGCGGAATGAGCAGTTCTTC. It yields the protein CASTGGRWRNEQFF.

The chain links TRBV7-9 to TRBJ2-4; D may be TRBD1 (6 bases). The CDR3 loop spans 15 amino acids. Per the germline V gene, CDR1 is SEHNR and CDR2 is FQNEAQ (reference sequence). The V end was cut by 4 bases, the J end by 0 bases, with 10 bases between. This CDR3 reads CASSSGQLAKNIQYF. The DNA for the CDR3 is TGTGCCAGCAGCTCGGGACAACTAGCCAAAAACATTCAGTACTTC.

This clone turned up a few times. The chain is built from TRBV10-3 and TRBJ1-1; D uncertain. This CDR3 has 13 amino acids. Trimming took off 6 bases at V and 0 bases at J, with 8 bases between the two ends. Germline loops: CDR1 ENHRY, CDR2 SYGVKD. This CDR3 reads CAIRYGLNTEAFF. The CDR3 bases are TGTGCCATCAGGTACGGTTTGAACACTGAAGCTTTCTTT.

The genes are TRBV9 and TRBJ2-3, with TRBD2 matching over 7 bases. Losses at the gene ends were 3 bases for V and 3 bases for J; bases not matched to a gene: 4. The CDR3 consists of 14 residues. Germline CDR1 SGDLS, CDR2 YYNGEE. This CDR3 reads CASSAGGYTDTQYF. In DNA, the CDR3 is TGTGCCAGCAGCGCGGGGGGATATACAGATACGCAGTATTTT.

The rearrangement links TRBV5-4 to TRBJ2-7; 10 bases line up with TRBD1. Trimming cost V 4 bases and J 4 bases; bases outside gene matches: 11. CDR3 length: 16 amino acids. Germline V gene lookup returns CDR1 SGHNT and CDR2 YYREEE (reference sequence). In nucleotides, the CDR3 is TGTGCCAGCAGCCAAGGGGGGGGACAGGGGAATTACGAGCAGTACTTC. As protein: CASSQGGGQGNYEQYF.

J is TRBJ2-5 and V is TRBV9; TRBD2 matches 11 bases. The germline CDR1 and CDR2 sequences are SGDLS and YYNGEE. Germline trimming cut 1 base from V and 5 bases from J; bases unmatched to any gene: 4. The CDR3 has 15 amino acids. CDR3 bases: TGTGCCAGCAGCGTAAATAGCGGGAGGGCGGAGACCCAGTACTTC. Translating it yields CASSVNSGRAETQYF.

This clone has only one observation. This chain uses TRBV19 with TRBJ2-5; weak D call: TRBD2 (6 bases). Trimming removed 1 base at V and 4 bases at J, with 7 bases between. Germline V gives CDR1 LNHDA, CDR2 SQIVND (reference sequence). This CDR3 is built from 13 residues. In DNA, the CDR3 is TGTGCCAGTAGTATAGGGCGGGGAGAGACCCAGTACTTC. It translates to CASSIGRGETQYF.

V and J are TRBV7-2 and TRBJ2-1; no reliable D call. The CDR3 sequence is 15 residues long. The V gene lost 2 bases and the J gene lost 5 bases, with 13 bases spanning the gap. The germline gives CDR1 SGHTA, CDR2 FQGNSA. The CDR3 sequence is CASSLYSTLNNEQFF. CDR3 nucleotide sequence: TGTGCCAGCAGCTTATACTCCACGTTGAACAATGAGCAGTTCTTC.

About this clone: This sample also contains other DNA sequences that code for the same CDR3. The chain carries TRBV5-5 and TRBJ1-4, with TRBD1 identical over 11 bases. Germline CDR1 and CDR2: SGHKS and YYEKEE (reference sequence). V was clipped by 0 bases and J by 7 bases; unmatched bases: 5. This CDR3 has 16 amino acids. CDR3 sequence (DNA): TGTGCCAGCAGCTTGGCCGGAGGGACAGGGGGTGAAAAACTGTTTTTT. Translated: CASSLAGGTGGEKLFF.

V gene TRBV3-1 (or the pseudogene TRBV3-2) combines with J gene TRBJ1-2; maybe TRBD1 (6 bases). The germline CDR1 and CDR2 sequences are LGHDT and YNNKEL (reference sequence). Trimming shortened V by 3 bases and J by 3 bases, and 14 bases separated the two germline ends. The CDR3 is made up of 15 amino acids. The CDR3: CASSHTRGLDYGYTF. Here the CDR3 DNA reads TGTGCCAGCAGCCATACCAGGGGTTTGGACTATGGCTACACCTTC.

The V call is TRBV6-2 or TRBV6-3, the J call TRBJ2-7, with 13 bases matching TRBD2. Germline CDR1 and CDR2: MNHEY and SVGEGT. Losses at the gene ends were 5 bases for V and 3 bases for J; bases not matched to a gene: 7. This CDR3 spans 16 amino acids. The CDR3 sequence: CASSSRTSGRVYEQYF. The CDR3, as DNA: TGTGCCAGCAGTAGCCGAACTAGCGGGAGGGTCTACGAGCAGTACTTC.

This chain joins TRBV18 and TRBJ2-7; D unresolved. The CDR3 runs 13 residues. V lost 2 bases, J lost 5 bases, and 10 bases lay in between. The germline V gene encodes CDR1 KGHSH and CDR2 LQKENI. The CDR3 is CASSPAGRNEQYF. CDR3 nucleotide sequence: TGTGCCAGCTCACCAGCAGGAAGGAACGAGCAGTACTTC.

The chain couples TRBV7-2 to TRBJ2-2; 9 bases align to TRBD2. Trimming removed 8 bases from V and 5 bases from J; junction bases left unmatched: 6. Germline V gives CDR1 SGHTA, CDR2 FQGNSA. The CDR3 length is 14 residues. The CDR3 sequence: CASRGRASTGELFF. DNA of the CDR3: TGTGCCAGCCGCGGGAGGGCCTCGACCGGGGAGCTGTTTTTT.

The gene calls are TRBV4-2 and TRBJ2-3; D gene ambiguous. V lost 1 base and J lost 0, with 8 bases in between. The CDR3 runs to 15 residues. Germline-derived CDR1 and CDR2 are LGHNA and YNFKEQ. For the CDR3, the DNA is TGTGCCAGCAGCCAAGCAGCGACGAGCACAGATACGCAGTATTTT. Translation: CASSQAATSTDTQYF.

This chain joins TRBV18 and TRBJ2-3; 14 bases fit TRBD2. The ends lost 5 bases at V and 3 bases at J; junction bases unmatched: 4. The CDR3 length is 16 residues. Germline V gives CDR1 KGHSH, CDR2 LQKENI. Written as DNA, the CDR3 is TGTGCCAGCTCAATAGGGACTAGCGGGAGTACAGATACGCAGTATTTT. Residues: CASSIGTSGSTDTQYF.

The V call is TRBV11-2, the J call TRBJ2-1; TRBD2 matches at 8 bases. The CDR3 has 15 residues. Germline values: CDR1 SGHAT, CDR2 FQNNGV. V shed 6 bases, J shed 6 bases, and the junction held 10 bases outside the gene matches. CDR3 sequence (DNA): TGTGCCAGCAGGCGTAGCGGGAACGGGATCAATGAGCAGTTCTTC. Translating gives CASRRSGNGINEQFF. Full variable domain (remainder filled in from reference TRBV11-2 and TRBJ2-1): EAGVAQSPRYKIIEKRQSVAFWCNPISGHATLYWYQQILGQGPKLLIQFQNNGVVDDSQLPKDRFSAERLKGVDSTLKIQPAKLEDSAVYLCASRRSGNGINEQFFGPGTRLTVL.

The chain links TRBV28 to TRBJ1-2, with 11 bases lining up with TRBD1. Germline V lookup: CDR1 MDHEN, CDR2 SYDVKM. The junction had 3 bases not matched to a gene; V was cut back by 2 bases and J by 4 bases. The CDR3 is 15 amino acids. Written as DNA, the CDR3 is TGTGCCAGCAGTTTAGCCGGGACAGGGGGCTATGGCTACACCTTC. It is translated as CASSLAGTGGYGYTF.

The chain combines TRBV5-1 with TRBJ2-3; tentative D call: TRBD2 (5 bases). Trimming left V 6 bases short and J 0 bases short, with 11 bases between. The CDR3 spans 14 residues. Germline-derived CDR1 and CDR2 are SGHRS and YFSETQ. CDR3 DNA: TGCGCCAGCATCGCCGGACTGAGCACAGATACGCAGTATTTT. Residues: CASIAGLSTDTQYF.

In this sample, this clone turned up many times. The chain is built from TRBV25-1 and TRBJ2-2; D is perhaps TRBD2 (5 bases). Germline lookup yields CDR1 MGHDK and CDR2 SYGVNS. Trimming left V 8 bases short and J 3 bases short, with 16 bases between. This CDR3 spans 15 amino acids. The CDR3 reads CASAVEADYTGELFF. The CDR3 DNA sequence: TGTGCCAGCGCCGTGGAGGCAGACTACACCGGGGAGCTGTTTTTT.

The chain employs TRBV6-6 and TRBJ1-5; possibly TRBD1 for D (5 bases). CDR3 length equals 14 residues. In germline, CDR1 is MNHNY, CDR2 SVGAGI (reference sequence). With 6 bases removed from V and 3 bases from J, the gap between germline ends came to 12 bases. Written as DNA, the CDR3 is TGTGCCAGCAGAAGGGCGACAGACAATCAGCCCCAGCATTTT. This gives the protein CASRRATDNQPQHF.

This clone occurred a few times. V is TRBV2 and J is TRBJ2-2, with a possible D match to TRBD1 (6 bases). The CDR3 is 16 amino acids. Trimming left V 6 bases short and J 3 bases short, with 17 bases between. Germline CDR1 reads SNHLY; CDR2 reads FYNNEI. The CDR3 is CASRADRAKDTGELFF. The CDR3 nucleotides are TGTGCCAGCAGGGCGGACAGAGCCAAAGACACCGGGGAGCTGTTTTTT.

The chain has TRBV2 and TRBJ1-1; D uncertain. V lost 1 base and J lost 1, with 13 bases in between. The CDR3 spans 16 residues. Per the germline V gene, CDR1 is SNHLY and CDR2 is FYNNEI. In DNA form, the CDR3 reads TGTGCCAGCAGTGAAGGATTTGGGCTTTCGAACACTGAAGCTTTCTTT. Translation gives CASSEGFGLSNTEAFF.

V is TRBV28 and J is TRBJ1-5, with TRBD1 matching over 8 bases. From germline, CDR1 is MDHEN and CDR2 SYDVKM. The CDR3 totals 16 residues. The V and J ends lost 5 bases and 2 bases, in that order; junction bases with no gene match: 8. The DNA for the CDR3 is TGTGCCAGCAGTCCCCAGGGACAGGCCCGCAATCAGCCCCAGCATTTT. It yields the protein CASSPQGQARNQPQHF.

The chain carries TRBV11-2 and TRBJ2-7, with 8 bases fitting TRBD1. V shed 2 bases and J 4 bases; nucleotides not matched to a gene: 13. CDR1 and CDR2 from the germline V gene are SGHAT and FQNNGV. This CDR3 comprises 17 residues. The CDR3 sequence is CASSLRQQGAKIYEQYF. The DNA of the CDR3 is TGTGCCAGCAGCTTACGTCAGCAGGGGGCAAAGATATACGAGCAGTACTTC.

The chain employs TRBV5-4 and TRBJ2-1; no definite D call. The CDR3 is 17 residues long. V lost 4 bases and J 2 bases, leaving 19 bases between the germline ends. The germline CDR1 and CDR2 sequences are SGHNT and YYREEE (reference sequence). CDR3: CASSIYLSSLTYNEQFF. The CDR3 nucleotides are TGTGCCAGCAGCATATACCTGAGTAGTCTGACCTACAATGAGCAGTTCTTC.

The chain joins TRBV5-1 to TRBJ1-1; D unclear. V was shortened by 4 bases and J by 1 base, with 14 bases between the two germline ends. The length of the CDR3 is 15 residues. CDR1 is SGHRS and CDR2 is YFSETQ in the germline V gene. In nucleotides, the CDR3 is TGCGCCAGCAGCCGACCGCTCGGGGAGAACACTGAAGCTTTCTTT. Residues: CASSRPLGENTEAFF.

The rearrangement links TRBV7-2 to TRBJ2-3; 8 bases fit TRBD2. V shed 4 bases and J 5 bases; nucleotides not matched to a gene: 8. Germline values: CDR1 SGHTA, CDR2 FQGNSA. CDR3 length: 15 amino acids. The CDR3 here is CASSSRPSGRDTQYF. CDR3 sequence (DNA): TGTGCCAGCAGCTCAAGGCCTAGCGGGCGAGATACGCAGTATTTT.